A selection of T cell receptor beta chains follows, all from one sample in a study of blood T cell repertoires in COVID-19. Clones were read by immunoSEQ multiplex PCR, and TCRdb kept only the in-frame ones, dropping some. Of about 180,000 clones listed, approximately 85% were seen once; the top ten hold 2.5% to 3.5%. Sequencing input: peripheral blood. The receptors were gathered from a man in his 60s with acute or convalescent COVID-19. Each CDR3 is given with its conserved first and last residue. The D gene is left open where the match is weak. Some rows mark clone size as missing; the rest say once, few, many or name a class of expanded clone.

cdr3_aa	cdr3_nt	clone_size	j_call	d_call	v_call
CASSFTDRVAEAFF	TGTGCCAGCAGCTTTACAGACAGGGTGGCTGAAGCTTTCTTT	NA	TRBJ1-1	TRBD1	TRBV5-6
CASSYSTSGSRNEQFF	TGTGCCAGCAGTTACTCGACTAGCGGGAGTAGAAATGAGCAGTTCTTC	once	TRBJ2-1	TRBD2	TRBV6-5
CASSLSRVVSGNTIYF	TGTGCCAGCAGCCTGTCGAGGGTTGTCTCTGGAAACACCATATATTTT	NA	TRBJ1-3	NA	TRBV21-1
CASSTGGASYTEAFF	TGTGCCAGCAGCACAGGGGGCGCCTCCTACACTGAAGCTTTCTTT	NA	TRBJ1-1	TRBD1	TRBV28
CASSSGGVDEQYF	TGTGCCAGCAGCTCGGGGGGTGTCGACGAGCAGTACTTC	NA	TRBJ2-7	TRBD2	TRBV7-3
CASSPEVRIYNEQFF	TGTGCCAGCAGCCCGGAAGTGAGGATCTACAATGAGCAGTTCTTC	NA	TRBJ2-1	NA	TRBV6-5
CASSMPTSGRGGEQFF	TGTGCCAGCAGCATGCCCACTAGCGGGAGGGGAGGGGAGCAGTTCTTC	NA	TRBJ2-1	TRBD2	TRBV5-4
CAWRPQGATTKQYF	TGTGCCTGGAGACCTCAGGGGGCGACTACGAAGCAGTACTTC	NA	TRBJ2-7	TRBD1	TRBV30
CASSRPGQGNEQFF	TGCGCCAGCAGCCGTCCGGGACAGGGGAATGAGCAGTTCTTC	NA	TRBJ2-1	TRBD1	TRBV4-1
CASSQGRTRNLNTIYF	TGTGCCAGCAGCCAAGGGCGGACAAGAAATTTAAACACCATATATTTT	few	TRBJ1-3	NA	TRBV3-1/TRBV3-2
CASGGQSYTEAFF	TGTGCCAGCGGAGGGCAATCGTACACTGAAGCTTTCTTT	NA	TRBJ1-1	NA	TRBV28
CASSPGLAGINEQFF	TGTGCCAGCAGCCCGGGACTAGCGGGAATAAATGAGCAGTTCTTC	NA	TRBJ2-1	TRBD2	TRBV6-6
CASSQVRLAGETEQFF	TGTGCCAGCAGCCAAGTGAGACTAGCGGGAGAGACTGAGCAGTTCTTC	NA	TRBJ2-1	TRBD2	TRBV14
CASSPQGMNTEAFF	TGTGCCAGCAGCCCACAGGGGATGAACACTGAAGCTTTCTTT	NA	TRBJ1-1	TRBD1	TRBV7-3
CASTPGQGNTEAFF	TGTGCCAGCACCCCGGGACAGGGTAACACTGAAGCTTTCTTT	NA	TRBJ1-1	TRBD1	TRBV7-9
CATSDSGQGVTGELFF	TGTGCCACCAGTGACTCGGGACAGGGGGTCACCGGGGAGCTGTTTTTT	NA	TRBJ2-2	TRBD1	TRBV24-1
CAWKRGYDQPQHF	TGTGCCTGGAAGCGGGGATACGATCAGCCCCAGCATTTT	NA	TRBJ1-5	NA	TRBV30
CASSPPGGNHYEQYF	TGTGCCAGCAGTCCGCCCGGGGGGAACCACTACGAGCAGTACTTC	NA	TRBJ2-7	TRBD2	TRBV28
CAISESGGGTDTQYF	TGTGCCATCAGTGAGTCCGGGGGGGGAACAGATACGCAGTATTTT	NA	TRBJ2-3	TRBD2	TRBV10-3
CAWSLRDRGIEQFF	TGTGCCTGGAGTCTTAGGGACAGGGGCATTGAGCAGTTCTTC	NA	TRBJ2-1	TRBD1	TRBV30